This TCR beta chain was recorded in a study of monozygotic twins with inflammatory bowel disease. TCRdb reprocessed the 5' RACE reads, with one entry per CDR3 protein and no DNA. The table gives 200,000 to 250,000 distinct CDR3 sequences; the top ten clones make up roughly 1.7% of it. The TCR comes from a human donor with ulcerative colitis or Crohn's disease, or a healthy co-twin of an affected twin (not recorded which). Sequencing was carried out using blood.

This CDR3 reads CASRATEGQRKGDTQYF. The chain uses TRBV12-3 or TRBV12-4 and TRBJ2-3; no DNA is available, so the TRBD1 call from TCRdb remains unchecked. This CDR3 is built from 17 residues.